The TCR beta chain described here comes from a study of blood T cell repertoires in COVID-19. Across the study: The analysed material was cDNA or gDNA that came from T cells, B-cell-depleted T cells, or PBMCs.

Germline V gives CDR1 MDHEN, CDR2 SYDVKM. Unmatched junction bases numbered 10, after V lost 3 bases and J lost 11 bases. The CDR3 spans 15 residues. Only in-frame clones appear in the TCRdb table, and some are missing; sequencing was by immunoSEQ multiplex PCR. This sample has hundreds of thousands of clones, with around 91% found just once. Study members were between roughly 18 and 90 years old and lived in 25 or so US regions. Cohorts were based on clinical histories the participants reported. Cohort 3 recovery required two negative PCRs, clearance, or symptom resolution. This clone was counted only a few times.

Input material: PBMCs or T cells enriched from blood (not recorded which). The rearrangement joins TRBV28 to TRBJ1-6; TRBD1 matches 7 bases. The source of this sequence is a woman aged 40 to 50 who had recovered from COVID-19. The CDR3 reads CASSFDRVLSAPLHF. In DNA, the CDR3 is TGTGCCAGCAGTTTCGACAGGGTCTTATCGGCACCCCTCCACTTT.